Shown below are 16 T cell receptor beta chains from a single sample sequenced in a study of shared clonotypes between healthy human individuals. Some clones are missing from TCRdb's copy, which holds only in-frame ones; the method was immunoSEQ multiplex PCR. The sample gives 2 million or so clones, approximately 95% of which show up once; 0.13% is in the top ten. Sequencing was performed on naive CD4+ T cells sorted from blood. As to subset: CD45RA+ positively selected. The source of these receptors is a man between 18 and 35 years old in good health.

The chain joins TRBV27 to TRBJ2-1, with 12 bases aligning to TRBD1. The CDR3 is 18 residues long. V lost 6 bases to trimming and J lost 0 bases; unmatched junction nucleotides: 9. The V gene's germline CDR1 is MNHEY and CDR2 SMNVEV (reference sequence). The CDR3 loop reads CASRGGWDRGLSYNEQFF. CDR3 DNA: TGTGCCAGCAGGGGGGGCTGGGACAGGGGGCTCTCCTACAATGAGCAGTTCTTC.

On this clone: In the same sample, other DNA sequences code for this CDR3. The rearrangement uses TRBV5-1 and TRBJ1-1; D is perhaps TRBD1 (5 bases). CDR3 length equals 14 residues. Trimming stripped 4 bases from V and 1 base from J, with 11 bases between. The V gene's germline CDR1 is SGHRS and CDR2 YFSETQ. For the CDR3, the DNA is TGCGCCAGCAGCCAAACTACAGGGAACACTGAAGCTTTCTTT. This encodes CASSQTTGNTEAFF.

This rearrangement joins TRBV5-6 to TRBJ1-4; 7 positions match TRBD1. The length of the CDR3 is 15 residues. Germline trimming cut 5 bases from V and 4 bases from J; bases unmatched to any gene: 8. From germline, CDR1 is SGHDT and CDR2 YYEEEE. The chain's CDR3 is CASSSPGQSNEKLFF. The CDR3 bases are TGTGCCAGCAGTTCGCCGGGACAGAGTAATGAAAAACTGTTTTTT.

V usage is TRBV5-1 and J usage is TRBJ1-2; D unclear. The CDR3 is 14 amino acids. The V gene's germline CDR1 is SGHRS and CDR2 YFSETQ. Trimming removed 0 bases from V and 3 bases from J, with 9 bases in between. The CDR3 region is CASSLGGSDYGYTF. The CDR3 DNA sequence: TGCGCCAGCAGCTTGGGCGGATCGGACTATGGCTACACCTTC.

J is TRBJ2-5 and V is TRBV14; weak D call: TRBD1 (5 bases). Per germline, CDR1 SGHDN and CDR2 FVKESK. V was shortened by 5 bases and J by 5 bases, with 12 bases between the two germline ends. The CDR3 extends over 13 amino acids. CDR3 sequence (DNA): TGTGCCAGCAGCTACCCAAGGGGCGAGACCCAGTACTTC. It codes for CASSYPRGETQYF.

The chain uses TRBV7-8 and TRBJ2-7, with D perhaps assigned TRBD1 or TRBD2 (5 bases each). The CDR3 has 14 amino acids. Deletions cut 5 bases from V and 3 bases from J, with 14 bases between. Germline CDR1 and CDR2: SGHVS and FQNEAQ. The CDR3 protein is CASSPTAAGYEQYF. In DNA form, the CDR3 reads TGTGCCAGCAGCCCGACAGCCGCGGGCTACGAGCAGTACTTC.

Ten or more counts support this clone. The V and J genes are TRBV10-3 and TRBJ2-7; weak D call: TRBD2 (6 bases). The CDR3 length is 14 residues. V lost 4 bases, J lost 4 bases, and 14 bases lay in between. Germline CDR1 and CDR2: ENHRY and SYGVKD. The chain's CDR3 is CAISVGGKEYEQYF. DNA for the CDR3: TGTGCCATCAGTGTCGGAGGGAAAGAGTACGAGCAGTACTTC.

The gene calls are TRBV7-3 and TRBJ1-1; D call uncertain. CDR1 and CDR2 from the germline V gene are SGHTA and FQGTGA. CDR3 length: 14 residues. V gave up 5 bases and J gave up 2 bases, with 12 bases separating them. CDR3 amino acids: CASSPGRSNTEAFF. In nucleotides, the CDR3 is TGTGCCAGCAGCCCCGGACGGTCCAACACTGAAGCTTTCTTT.

The chain carries TRBV18 and TRBJ1-1; no clear D. The V and J ends lost 2 bases and 5 bases respectively, with 12 bases between them. Germline values: CDR1 KGHSH, CDR2 LQKENI. This CDR3 region has 14 residues. The CDR3, as DNA: TGTGCCAGCTCACCAGGGCGTTTGAGGACTGAAGCTTTCTTT. Amino acids: CASSPGRLRTEAFF.

The gene calls are TRBV7-2 and TRBJ1-1; 9 bases map to TRBD1. The J segment lost 8 bases and the V segment lost 1 base, leaving 11 bases of the junction unmatched. The CDR3 has 16 residues. The germline gives CDR1 SGHTA, CDR2 FQGNSA. The CDR3 coding sequence is TGTGCCAGCAGCTTAGTAGGGACAGGGAGGGTAAAGGAAGCTTTCTTT. Amino acids: CASSLVGTGRVKEAFF. Drawing the rest from reference TRBV7-2 and TRBJ1-1, the complete variable domain is GAGVSQSPSNKVTEKGKDVELRCDPISGHTALYWYRQSLGQGLEFLIYFQGNSAPDKSGLPSDRFSAERTGGSVSTLTIQRTQQEDSAVYLCASSLVGTGRVKEAFFGQGTRLTVV.

The chain has TRBV2 and TRBJ1-1; D is undetermined. The germline V gene encodes CDR1 SNHLY and CDR2 FYNNEI. The germline V and J ends were trimmed by 7 bases and 0 bases, with 9 bases remaining between them. The CDR3 sequence is 13 residues long. The CDR3 loop is CASNPQLNTEAFF. For the CDR3, the DNA is TGTGCCAGCAACCCACAGCTGAACACTGAAGCTTTCTTT.

The gene calls are TRBV7-9 and TRBJ2-7; 10 bases are shared with TRBD1. Germline CDR1 and CDR2: SEHNR and FQNEAQ (reference sequence). V lost 6 bases and J lost 7; bases outside the gene matches: 12. CDR3 length: 15 residues. In nucleotides, the CDR3 is TGTGCCAGCAGTTCACCAGACAGGGGGCCCAGGGAGCAGTACTTC. It specifies CASSSPDRGPREQYF.

The V and J genes are TRBV6-5 and TRBJ1-5; D is ambiguous. Trimming pared 2 bases from V and 7 bases from J, leaving 18 bases between. Germline V gene lookup returns CDR1 MNHEY and CDR2 SVGAGI. The CDR3 runs to 16 residues. CDR3 nucleotide sequence: TGTGCCAGCAGTTACAATCCGGTAGGCAGAAGCCAGCCCCAGCATTTT. Its translation: CASSYNPVGRSQPQHF.

The V call is TRBV5-1, the J call TRBJ2-7; the match to TRBD1 covers 7 bases. This CDR3 region has 15 residues. Germline CDR1 SGHRS, CDR2 YFSETQ. V lost 2 bases to trimming and J lost 5 bases; unmatched junction nucleotides: 10. CDR3 DNA: TGCGCCAGCAGCTTTGACCCGACAGGGCTAAACGAGCAGTACTTC. This gives the protein CASSFDPTGLNEQYF.

The chain has TRBV6-5 and TRBJ2-2; D remains ambiguous. Trimming took 0 bases from V and 2 from J, leaving 10 bases between them. The CDR3 extends over 16 amino acids. Germline assignment: CDR1 MNHEY and CDR2 SVGAGI. The CDR3 coding sequence is TGTGCCAGCAGTTACTCGATCTTAGCTAACACCGGGGAGCTGTTTTTT. Amino acids: CASSYSILANTGELFF.

The chain links TRBV18 to TRBJ1-6; 9 nucleotides agree with TRBD1. The germline V gene has CDR1 KGHSH and CDR2 LQKENI. V was clipped by 5 bases and J by 7 bases; unmatched bases: 3. CDR3 length equals 14 residues. The chain's CDR3 is CASSTTGGNSPLHF. CDR3 DNA sequence: TGTGCCAGCTCAACGACAGGGGGAAATTCACCCCTCCACTTT.